A selection of T cell receptor beta chains follows, all from one sample in a study of cytomegalovirus exposure and HLA in healthy donors. Clones were read by immunoSEQ multiplex PCR, and TCRdb kept only the in-frame ones, dropping some. The repertoire has about 93,000 clones, about 80% of them found once; the top ten carry less than 8%. Sequencing was carried out using PBMCs. Receptor source: a man under 40 in good health and CMV-seronegative. The CDR3 runs from the conserved cysteine through the conserved F or W. D genes are given only for firm matches. Rows may omit the clone size; those that give it use once, few, many or a size class.

>.|TRBD1|TRBV7-6|TRBJ2-7
CASSSYRGASYEQYF
TGTGCCAGCAGCTCCTACAGGGGAGCATCCTACGAGCAGTACTTC
>once|TRBD1|TRBV28|TRBJ1-1
CASTLIDRDTEAFF
TGTGCCAGCACCCTAATCGACAGGGACACTGAAGCTTTCTTT
>once|TRBD2|TRBV11-2|TRBJ2-1
CASSFGTSGTNEQFF
TGTGCCAGCAGCTTCGGGACTAGCGGGACCAATGAGCAGTTCTTC
>.|.|TRBV19|TRBJ1-1
CASSIRAGDTEAFF
TGTGCCAGTAGTATACGAGCGGGGGACACTGAAGCTTTCTTT
>.|.|TRBV7-2|TRBJ1-6
CASSIQGSGSPLHF
TGTGCCAGCAGCATACAGGGTTCAGGGTCACCCCTCCACTTT
>.|.|TRBV4-3|TRBJ1-1
CASSQGLGVGTEAFF
TGCGCCAGCAGCCAAGGGTTAGGGGTGGGCACTGAAGCTTTCTTT
>.|TRBD2|TRBV5-4|TRBJ2-5
CASGLGGSFQETQYF
TGTGCCAGCGGGCTCGGCGGGAGTTTCCAAGAGACCCAGTACTTC
>.|.|TRBV2|TRBJ2-2
CATQVGAGELFF
TGTGCCACACAAGTGGGAGCCGGGGAGCTGTTTTTT
>.|TRBD1|TRBV18|TRBJ1-1
CASSTGQGEAFF
TGTGCCAGCTCAACGGGACAGGGCGAAGCTTTCTTT
>.|TRBD1|TRBV28|TRBJ2-3
CASSHSGQGAEDTQYF
TGTGCCAGCAGTCACTCAGGACAGGGGGCTGAGGATACGCAGTATTTT